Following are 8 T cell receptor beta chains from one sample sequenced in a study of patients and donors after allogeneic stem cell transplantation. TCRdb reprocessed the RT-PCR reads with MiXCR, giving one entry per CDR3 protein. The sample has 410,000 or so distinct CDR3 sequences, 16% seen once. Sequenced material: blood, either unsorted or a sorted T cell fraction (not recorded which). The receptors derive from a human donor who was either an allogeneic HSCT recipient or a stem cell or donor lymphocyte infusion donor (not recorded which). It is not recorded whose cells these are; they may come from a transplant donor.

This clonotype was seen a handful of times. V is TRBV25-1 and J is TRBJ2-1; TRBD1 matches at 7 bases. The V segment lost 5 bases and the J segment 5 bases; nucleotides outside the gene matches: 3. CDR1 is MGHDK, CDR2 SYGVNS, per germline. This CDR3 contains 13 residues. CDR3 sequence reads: CASSITGDNEQFF. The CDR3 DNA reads TGTGCCAGCAGTATTACAGGGGACAATGAGCAGTTCTTC.

CDR3 DNA: TGTGCCATCAGTGCTGGACTAGCGGGGGCCAATGAGCAGTTCTTC. It encodes CAISAGLAGANEQFF. The J gene is TRBJ2-1, the V gene TRBV10-3; 13 bases fit TRBD2. Germline trimming cut 4 bases from V and 6 bases from J; bases unmatched to any gene: 3. The CDR3 is made up of 15 amino acids. Germline assignment: CDR1 ENHRY and CDR2 SYGVKD.

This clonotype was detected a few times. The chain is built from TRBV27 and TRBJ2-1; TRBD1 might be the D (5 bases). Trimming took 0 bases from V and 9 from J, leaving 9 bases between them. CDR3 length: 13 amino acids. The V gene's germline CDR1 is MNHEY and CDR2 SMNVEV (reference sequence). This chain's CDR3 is CASSLSTAFEQFF. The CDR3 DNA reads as TGTGCCAGCAGTTTATCGACAGCGTTTGAGCAGTTCTTC.

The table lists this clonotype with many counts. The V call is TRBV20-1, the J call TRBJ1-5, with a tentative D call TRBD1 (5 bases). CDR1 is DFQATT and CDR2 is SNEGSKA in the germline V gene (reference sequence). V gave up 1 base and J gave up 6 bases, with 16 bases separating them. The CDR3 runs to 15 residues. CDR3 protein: CSARGKDSQGQPQHF. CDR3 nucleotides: TGCAGTGCTAGAGGGAAAGACAGTCAGGGTCAGCCCCAGCATTTT.

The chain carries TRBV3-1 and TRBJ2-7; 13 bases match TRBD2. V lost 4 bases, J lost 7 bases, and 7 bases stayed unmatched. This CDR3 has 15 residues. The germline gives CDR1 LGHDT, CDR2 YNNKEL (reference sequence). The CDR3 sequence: CASSLGLAGVVEQYF. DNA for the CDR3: TGTGCCAGCAGCCTTGGACTAGCGGGAGTAGTTGAGCAGTACTTC.

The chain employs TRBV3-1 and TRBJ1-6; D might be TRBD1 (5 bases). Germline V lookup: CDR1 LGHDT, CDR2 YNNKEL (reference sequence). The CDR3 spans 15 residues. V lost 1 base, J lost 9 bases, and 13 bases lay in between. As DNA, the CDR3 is TGTGCCAGCAGCCAAGTTCATCAGGGCCGTTCACCCCTCCACTTT. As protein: CASSQVHQGRSPLHF. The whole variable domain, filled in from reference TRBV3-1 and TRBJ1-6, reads DTAVSQTPKYLVTQMGNDKSIKCEQNLGHDTMYWYKQDSKKFLKIMFSYNNKELIINETVPNRFSPKSPDKAHLNLHINSLELGDSAVYFCASSQVHQGRSPLHFGNGTRLTVT.

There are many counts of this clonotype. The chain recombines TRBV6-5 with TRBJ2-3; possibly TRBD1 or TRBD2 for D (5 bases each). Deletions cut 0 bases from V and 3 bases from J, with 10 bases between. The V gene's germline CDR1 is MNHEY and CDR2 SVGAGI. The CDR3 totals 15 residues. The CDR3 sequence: CASSYSGVSTDTQYF. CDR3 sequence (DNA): TGTGCCAGCAGTTACTCGGGGGTCTCAACAGATACGCAGTATTTT.

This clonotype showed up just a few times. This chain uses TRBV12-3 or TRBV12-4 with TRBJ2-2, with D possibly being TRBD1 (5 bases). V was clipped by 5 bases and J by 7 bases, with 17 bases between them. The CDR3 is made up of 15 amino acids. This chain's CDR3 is CASSPRTSGHGELFF. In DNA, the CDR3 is TGTGCCAGCAGTCCACGGACCTCAGGGCACGGGGAGCTGTTTTTT.